At least ten counts were recorded for the clone carrying this T cell receptor beta chain. Its matching antigen is unknown. By quantitative 5'-RACE with molecular barcodes, the TCR beta libraries were made. MiXCR was run by TCRdb on the 5' RACE reads, yielding one entry per CDR3 protein. The profile shows about 280,000 distinct CDR3 sequences, around 20% of them singletons. The data belong to a study of CD8 T cells in ankylosing spondylitis. Whole-study findings and limits: Disease-linked clones reportedly showed significant enrichment in matched ankylosing spondylitis synovial fluid. Clones that were linked to disease were CD8+ and were relatively rare in peripheral blood.

This receptor was identified in a male donor with ankylosing spondylitis or in good health (not recorded which). Sequenced input: blood, either unsorted or a sorted T cell fraction (not recorded which).

The CDR3 coding sequence is TGCAGTGCTACGGGACTAGCGGGAGGTCCCTCCTACAATGAGCAGTTCTTC. Protein: CSATGLAGGPSYNEQFF. The rearrangement links TRBV20-1 to TRBJ2-1; TRBD2 aligns across 15 bases. The V segment lost 4 bases and the J segment 0 bases; nucleotides outside the gene matches: 4. CDR1 is DFQATT, CDR2 SNEGSKA, per germline (reference sequence). The CDR3 consists of 17 residues.